This TCR beta chain was identified in a study of blood T cell repertoires in COVID-19. Study background: Acute and convalescent COVID-19 specimens originated in the United States, Italy and Spain. In each case, the material was cDNA or gDNA derived from T cells, B-cell-depleted T cells, or PBMCs.

The method was immunoSEQ multiplex PCR; TCRdb's version includes in-frame clones alone and lacks a portion of them. The sample shows around 330,000 clones, about 87% of them seen only once. There are 13 residues in the CDR3. V was clipped by 2 bases and J by 9 bases, with 8 bases between them. The germline CDR1 and CDR2 sequences are MDHEN and SYDVKM. Seattle's cohort entered during active infection and was followed longitudinally. The clonotype originates from a woman in her thirties with COVID-19, enrolled during active disease. Sequences were obtained from peripheral blood. The gene calls are TRBV28 and TRBJ1-6; no definite D call. The CDR3 DNA reads TGTGCCAGCAGTTTAGCCAGTCTTTCACCCCTCCACTTT. Its protein is CASSLASLSPLHF.